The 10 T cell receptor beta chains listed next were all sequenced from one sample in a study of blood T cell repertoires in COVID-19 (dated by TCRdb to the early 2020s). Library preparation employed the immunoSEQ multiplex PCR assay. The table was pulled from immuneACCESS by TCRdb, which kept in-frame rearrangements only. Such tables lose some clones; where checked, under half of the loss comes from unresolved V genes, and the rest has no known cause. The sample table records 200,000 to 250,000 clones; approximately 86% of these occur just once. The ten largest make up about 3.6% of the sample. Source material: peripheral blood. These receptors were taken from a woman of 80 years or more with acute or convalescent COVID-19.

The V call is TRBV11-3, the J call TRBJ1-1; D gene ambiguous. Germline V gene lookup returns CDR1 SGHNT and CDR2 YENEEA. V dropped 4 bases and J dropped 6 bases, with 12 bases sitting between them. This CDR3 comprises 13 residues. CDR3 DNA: TGTGCCAGCAGCTCCTCGGGAAGGGCTGAAGCTTTCTTT. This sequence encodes CASSSSGRAEAFF. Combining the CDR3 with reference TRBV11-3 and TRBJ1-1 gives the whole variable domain EAGVVQSPRYKIIEKKQPVAFWCNPISGHNTLYWYLQNLGQGPELLIRYENEEAVDDSQLPKDRFSAERLKGVDSTLKIQPAELGDSAVYLCASSSSGRAEAFFGQGTRLTVV.

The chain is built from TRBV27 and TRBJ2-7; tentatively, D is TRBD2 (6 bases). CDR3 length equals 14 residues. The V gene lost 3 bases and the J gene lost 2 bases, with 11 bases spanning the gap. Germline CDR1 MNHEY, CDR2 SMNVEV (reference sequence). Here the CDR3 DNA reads TGTGCCAGCAGTTTCATTCCGGGGGCCTACGAGCAGTACTTC. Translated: CASSFIPGAYEQYF.

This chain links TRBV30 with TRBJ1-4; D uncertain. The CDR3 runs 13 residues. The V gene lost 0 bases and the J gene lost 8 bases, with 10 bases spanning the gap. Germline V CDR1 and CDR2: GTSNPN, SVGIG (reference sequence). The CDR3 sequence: CAWSVLPLEKLFF. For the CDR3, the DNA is TGTGCCTGGAGTGTACTGCCTCTCGAAAAACTGTTTTTT.

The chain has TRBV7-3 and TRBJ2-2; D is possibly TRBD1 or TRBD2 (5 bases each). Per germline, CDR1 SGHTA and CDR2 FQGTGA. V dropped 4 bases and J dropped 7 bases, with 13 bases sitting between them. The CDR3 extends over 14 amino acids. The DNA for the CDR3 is TGTGCCAGCAGCTCAACGGGGCAATACGGGGAGCTGTTTTTT. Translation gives CASSSTGQYGELFF.

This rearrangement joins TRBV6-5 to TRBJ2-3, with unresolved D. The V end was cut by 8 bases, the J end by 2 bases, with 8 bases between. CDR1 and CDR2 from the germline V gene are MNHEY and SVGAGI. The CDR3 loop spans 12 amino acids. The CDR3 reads CASCFFTDTQYF. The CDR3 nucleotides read TGTGCCAGCTGTTTCTTCACAGATACGCAGTATTTT.

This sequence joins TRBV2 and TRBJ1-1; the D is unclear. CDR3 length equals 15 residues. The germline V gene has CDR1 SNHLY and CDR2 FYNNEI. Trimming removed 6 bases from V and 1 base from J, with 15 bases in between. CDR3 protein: CASSQTNQWNTEAFF. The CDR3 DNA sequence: TGTGCCAGCAGCCAGACAAATCAGTGGAACACTGAAGCTTTCTTT.

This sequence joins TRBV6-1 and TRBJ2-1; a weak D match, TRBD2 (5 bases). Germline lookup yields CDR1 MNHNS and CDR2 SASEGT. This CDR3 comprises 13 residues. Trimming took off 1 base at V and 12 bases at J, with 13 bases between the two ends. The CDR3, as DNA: TGTGCCAGCAGTGAAGGGGGAAGACGGGGGCAGTTCTTC. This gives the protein CASSEGGRRGQFF.

The CDR3 sequence is CASSPRVGATNEKLFF. The CDR3 DNA reads TGTGCCAGCAGCCCCAGGGTAGGGGCAACTAATGAAAAACTGTTTTTT. V gene TRBV5-4 combines with J gene TRBJ1-4, with D possibly TRBD1 on 5 matching bases. The CDR3 sequence is 16 residues long. V lost 4 bases and J lost 0, with 13 bases in between. Germline CDR1 SGHNT, CDR2 YYREEE (reference sequence). Using reference TRBV5-4 and TRBJ1-4 for the parts outside the CDR3, the full variable domain is ETGVTQSPTHLIKTRGQQVTLRCSSQSGHNTVSWYQQALGQGPQFIFQYYREEENGRGNFPPRFSGLQFPNYSSELNVNALELDDSALYLCASSPRVGATNEKLFFGSGTQLSVL.

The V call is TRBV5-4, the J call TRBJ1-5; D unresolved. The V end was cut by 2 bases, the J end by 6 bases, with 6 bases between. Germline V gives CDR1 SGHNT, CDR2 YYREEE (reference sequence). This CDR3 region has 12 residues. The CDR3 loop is CASSLPGQPQHF. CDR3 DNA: TGTGCCAGCAGCTTACCGGGTCAGCCCCAGCATTTT.

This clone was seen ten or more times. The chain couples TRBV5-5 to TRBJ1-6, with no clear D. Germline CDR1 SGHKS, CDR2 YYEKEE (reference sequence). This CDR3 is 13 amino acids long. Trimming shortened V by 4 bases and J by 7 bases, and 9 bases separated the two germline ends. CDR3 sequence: CASSPYLNSPLHF. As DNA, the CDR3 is TGTGCCAGCAGCCCCTATCTAAATTCACCCCTCCACTTT.